A single sample is the source of the 3 T cell receptor beta chains below, sequenced in a study of T cells in Graves' hyperthyroidism and ophthalmopathy. Amplified TCR beta CDR3 regions derived from RNA transcripts. The TCR CDR3 was amplified in a first-round RT-PCR using the HTBI primer set. Each CDR3 protein gets one entry after TCRdb re-called the multiplex PCR reads with MiXCR. The sample lists roughly 400,000 distinct CDR3 sequences, 25% seen once, with roughly 70% in the top ten. Sequenced sample: blood. The receptors originated from a man in his fifties or sixties with Graves' hyperthyroidism.

The sample holds a few counts of this clonotype. This CDR3 reads CASSEHAPGQGLTDTQYF. DNA of the CDR3: TGCGCCAGCAGTGAACACGCTCCGGGACAGGGACTCACAGATACGCAGTATTTT. The rearrangement links TRBV5-1 to TRBJ2-3; TRBD1 aligns across 9 bases. Germline V CDR1 and CDR2: SGHRS, YFSETQ. The ends lost 5 bases at V and 2 bases at J; junction bases unmatched: 15. The length of the CDR3 is 18 residues.

The CDR3 DNA is TGTGCCAGTAGTAAGGGACCTAGCACAGATACGCAGTATTTT. Its translation is CASSKGPSTDTQYF. V usage is TRBV19 and J usage is TRBJ2-3; D may match TRBD1 or TRBD2 (5 bases each). CDR3 length: 14 residues. Germline CDR1 is LNHDA and CDR2 is SQIVND (reference sequence). V dropped 4 bases and J dropped 0 bases, with 8 bases sitting between them. The variable domain in full, with the rest retrieved from reference TRBV19 and TRBJ2-3, is DGGITQSPKYLFRKEGQNVTLSCEQNLNHDAMYWYRQDPGQGLRLIYYSQIVNDFQKGDIAEGYSVSREKKESFPLTVTSAQKNPTAFYLCASSKGPSTDTQYFGPGTRLTVL.

V and J are TRBV5-1 and TRBJ2-3; 7 bases are a match to TRBD2. Germline CDR1 SGHRS, CDR2 YFSETQ. V gave up 5 bases and J gave up 6 bases; unmatched junction bases: 6. The CDR3 loop spans 13 amino acids. Here the CDR3 reads CASRPPSGDTQYF. The CDR3 DNA is TGCGCCAGCAGGCCCCCTAGCGGCGATACGCAGTATTTT.